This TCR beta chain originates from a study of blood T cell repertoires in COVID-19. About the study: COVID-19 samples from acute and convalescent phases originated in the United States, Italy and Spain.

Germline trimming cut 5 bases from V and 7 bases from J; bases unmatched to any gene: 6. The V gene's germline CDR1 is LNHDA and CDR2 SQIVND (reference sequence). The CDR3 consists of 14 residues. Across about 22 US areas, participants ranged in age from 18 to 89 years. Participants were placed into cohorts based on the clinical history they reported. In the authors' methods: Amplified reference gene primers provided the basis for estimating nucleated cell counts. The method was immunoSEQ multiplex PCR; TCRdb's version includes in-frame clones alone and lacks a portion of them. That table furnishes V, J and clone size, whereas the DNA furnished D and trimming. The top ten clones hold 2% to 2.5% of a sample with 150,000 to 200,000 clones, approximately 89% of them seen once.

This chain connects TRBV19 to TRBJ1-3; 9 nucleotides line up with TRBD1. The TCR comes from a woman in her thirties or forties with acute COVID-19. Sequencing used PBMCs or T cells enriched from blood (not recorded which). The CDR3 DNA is TGTGCCAGTAGTCGGACAGGGGCGGCGAACACCATATATTTT. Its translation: CASSRTGAANTIYF. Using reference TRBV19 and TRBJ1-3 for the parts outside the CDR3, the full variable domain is DGGITQSPKYLFRKEGQNVTLSCEQNLNHDAMYWYRQDPGQGLRLIYYSQIVNDFQKGDIAEGYSVSREKKESFPLTVTSAQKNPTAFYLCASSRTGAANTIYFGEGSWLTVV.